The clone carrying this T cell receptor beta chain appeared a few times. The antigen is unknown. This sample stems from a study of Ad26.COV2.S vaccination and SARS-CoV-2 variants. As for the study in general: Into the muscle, Ad26.COV2.S was dosed once or twice, 56 days apart.

Study results and limitations: Substantial breadth in spike-specific CD8+ and CD4+ T cell responses was reportedly seen after vaccination.

Some clones are missing from TCRdb's copy, which holds only in-frame ones; the method was immunoSEQ multiplex PCR. The sample yields fewer than 600,000 clones, 70% to 90% seen once. Documented treatment: some 20 received Ad26.COV2.S at low or high dose, single or two shots; a few received placebo; per-sample allocation not given. Sample collection was performed on day 63 after the first vaccine or placebo injection. Cohort 1b enrolled adults aged 18-55 years in Boston. Germline assignment: CDR1 SQVTM and CDR2 ANQGSEA. This CDR3 spans 13 amino acids. V shed 4 bases, J shed 7 bases, and the junction held 8 bases outside the gene matches.

This receptor was obtained from a person aged 18-65 years who received the Ad26.COV2.S COVID-19 vaccine or a placebo. This chain joins TRBV29-1 and TRBJ2-7; TRBD1 aligns across 9 bases. Sequences were derived from peripheral blood, sampled in a trial of Ad26.COV2.S vaccine versus placebo. The CDR3 DNA sequence: TGCAGCGTTGCCCGGGACAGGGCAAGGGAGCAGTACTTC. Protein: CSVARDRAREQYF.